A selection of T cell receptor beta chains follows, all from one sample in a study of blood T cell repertoires in COVID-19. Clones were read by immunoSEQ multiplex PCR, and TCRdb kept only the in-frame ones, dropping some. Among 200,000 to 250,000 clones listed, 65% to 85% were seen once. Sequencing was performed on peripheral blood. The receptor set was obtained from a woman in her thirties or forties with active or convalescent COVID-19. The CDR3 runs from the conserved cysteine through the conserved F or W. Each record gives: J gene, clone size, V gene, D gene, CDR3 protein, CDR3 DNA. The D gene is left open where the match is weak. A clone size is listed for some rows: how often the clone was seen (once, few, many), or a class if it is expanded.

>TRBJ1-1|.|TRBV4-1|TRBD1
CASSDGQGARDTEAFF
TGCGCCAGCAGCGACGGACAGGGCGCTAGGGACACTGAAGCTTTCTTT
>TRBJ1-1|once|TRBV5-6|.
CASSLQGGVTEAFF
TGTGCCAGCAGCTTACAGGGAGGGGTCACTGAAGCTTTCTTT
>TRBJ1-3|.|TRBV7-6|.
CASSEQDSGNTIYF
TGTGCCAGCAGCGAACAGGACTCTGGAAACACCATATATTTT
>TRBJ1-2|.|TRBV9|.
CASSVGLFYGYTF
TGTGCCAGCAGCGTAGGACTGTTCTATGGCTACACCTTC
>TRBJ2-3|.|TRBV29-1|TRBD1
CSVLNRGGTDTQYF
TGCAGCGTTCTCAACAGGGGAGGCACAGATACGCAGTATTTT
>TRBJ2-3|.|TRBV4-1|.
CASSQQVSTDTQYF
TGCGCCAGCAGCCAACAGGTGAGCACAGATACGCAGTATTTT
>TRBJ1-1|once|TRBV10-1|TRBD1
CASRQGTNTEAFF
TGCGCCAGCAGACAGGGGACGAACACTGAAGCTTTCTTT
>TRBJ1-4|once|TRBV7-6|TRBD1
CASSPRGQPNEKLFF
TGTGCCAGCAGCCCGAGGGGGCAGCCGAATGAAAAACTGTTTTTT
>TRBJ2-3|many|TRBV5-1|TRBD1
CASGGQGATDTQYF
TGCGCCAGCGGCGGACAGGGGGCTACAGATACGCAGTATTTT
>TRBJ2-3|once|TRBV5-1|.
CASSLYRGSTDTQYF
TGCGCCAGCAGCTTGTATAGGGGGAGCACAGATACGCAGTATTTT
>TRBJ1-4|.|TRBV7-9|.
CASSARTNEKLFF
TGTGCCAGCAGCGCTAGAACTAATGAAAAACTGTTTTTT
>TRBJ1-6|.|TRBV10-3|TRBD1
CAISVGQGVESPLHF
TGTGCCATCAGTGTGGGACAGGGGGTCGAATCACCCCTCCACTTT
>TRBJ2-5|.|TRBV28|TRBD1
CASSFPGQIQETQYF
TGTGCCAGCAGCTTCCCGGGACAGATTCAAGAGACCCAGTACTTC
>TRBJ2-5|.|TRBV6-2/TRBV6-3|TRBD1
CASSGPHRGQEETQYF
TGTGCCAGCAGTGGACCTCACAGGGGGCAGGAGGAGACCCAGTACTTC
>TRBJ1-2|.|TRBV2|TRBD1
CASSEERGHGYTF
TGTGCCAGCAGTGAGGAGAGGGGGCATGGCTACACCTTC
>TRBJ1-1|.|TRBV19|TRBD1
CASSPQPGQGISEAFF
TGTGCCAGTAGCCCTCAGCCGGGACAGGGAATATCAGAAGCTTTCTTT
>TRBJ2-3|once|TRBV3-1/TRBV3-2|TRBD2
CASSQGVAGGPGDTQYF
TGTGCCAGCAGCCAAGGGGTAGCGGGGGGGCCTGGAGATACGCAGTATTTT
>TRBJ1-1|once|TRBV5-4|.
CASSVGTRGGTEAFF
TGTGCCAGCAGCGTGGGTACCCGGGGAGGCACTGAAGCTTTCTTT
>TRBJ1-4|.|TRBV18|TRBD1
CASSLLEGAKEKLFF
TGTGCCAGCTCACTCCTCGAGGGGGCGAAGGAAAAACTGTTTTTT
>TRBJ1-2|.|TRBV3-1/TRBV3-2|.
CASSQDPDILYGYTF
TGTGCCAGCAGCCAAGACCCAGACATACTTTATGGCTACACCTTC
>TRBJ1-3|.|TRBV3-1/TRBV3-2|TRBD1
CASSLLDRGMAGNTIYF
TGTGCCAGCAGCCTATTGGACAGGGGGATGGCTGGAAACACCATATATTTT
>TRBJ1-3|.|TRBV12-5|TRBD1
CASGLVPGDRANGNTIYF
TGTGCTAGTGGTTTGGTACCCGGAGACAGGGCGAATGGAAACACCATATATTTT
>TRBJ1-4|few|TRBV5-6|.
CASTLLEEGEKLFF
TGTGCCAGCACTTTATTGGAGGAGGGTGAAAAACTGTTTTTT
>TRBJ1-4|.|TRBV7-9|.
CASSFIGEKLFF
TGTGCCAGCAGCTTTATCGGTGAAAAACTGTTTTTT
>TRBJ1-4|.|TRBV5-1|TRBD1
CASSVDRGNEKLFF
TGCGCCAGCAGTGTGGACAGGGGTAATGAAAAACTGTTTTTT
>TRBJ1-4|.|TRBV15|TRBD1
CATSREWPRTGGEKLFF
TGTGCCACCAGCAGAGAGTGGCCCCGGACAGGGGGCGAGAAACTGTTTTTT
>TRBJ1-6|.|TRBV6-5|.
CAGRAGNNSPLHF
TGTGCCGGGCGAGCAGGGAATAATTCACCCCTCCACTTT
>TRBJ2-2|.|TRBV29-1|.
CSGEGITGELFF
TGCAGCGGAGAGGGCATCACCGGGGAGCTGTTTTTT
>TRBJ2-3|.|TRBV5-1|TRBD1
CASSLDGDSPDTQYF
TGCGCCAGCAGCTTGGATGGGGACAGCCCAGATACGCAGTATTTT
>TRBJ2-3|.|TRBV4-1|.
CASSQELPTDTQYF
TGCGCCAGCAGCCAAGAACTACCCACAGATACGCAGTATTTT
>TRBJ2-1|.|TRBV7-6|TRBD1
CASTPVIGGQNEQFF
TGTGCCAGCACCCCTGTGATAGGGGGCCAGAATGAGCAGTTCTTC
>TRBJ2-7|.|TRBV28|TRBD1
CASSKDRDEQYF
TGTGCCAGCAGCAAAGACAGGGATGAGCAGTACTTC
>TRBJ1-6|.|TRBV12-3/TRBV12-4|.
CASSFGGSLHF
TGTGCCAGCAGTTTCGGGGGATCCCTCCACTTT
>TRBJ1-4|.|TRBV6-5|TRBD1
CASSLGQTWGELFF
TGTGCCAGCAGTTTGGGACAGACTTGGGGAGAACTGTTTTTT
>TRBJ1-6|.|TRBV2|TRBD1
CASYRLGQGNSPLHF
TGTGCCAGCTACCGGCTGGGACAGGGGAATTCACCCCTCCACTTT
>TRBJ1-2|.|TRBV19|.
CASSRSTATIYGYTF
TGTGCCAGTAGTAGATCGACAGCTACGATCTATGGCTACACCTTC
>TRBJ1-2|.|TRBV29-1|TRBD1
CSVRGPPGYGYTF
TGCAGCGTGAGGGGGCCTCCGGGGTATGGCTACACCTTC
>TRBJ1-2|.|TRBV3-1/TRBV3-2|.
CASSQALQGYGYTF
TGTGCCAGCAGCCAAGCGTTACAGGGCTATGGCTACACCTTC